This T cell receptor beta chain was observed in a study of T cell responses to AZD1222 COVID-19 vaccine. Study-level points and caveats: At 160-218 and 743-854, vaccine-associated CD4 TCRs were dominant, and they spanned spike. Per reports, nearly half of all spike-specific TCRs target regions that are unmutated in variants.

On this clone itself: Its specificity is unknown.

Data came from immunoSEQ multiplex PCR; TCRdb stores just in-frame clones and leaves some out. Among about 140,000 clones listed, about 90% were seen once. The CDR3 spans 17 residues. With 5 bases clipped from V and 4 bases from J, the junction kept 11 bases outside the gene matches. Germline CDR1 KGHDR, CDR2 SFDVKD. V and J are TRBV24-1 and TRBJ2-7; the match to TRBD2 covers 12 bases. The sequences come from peripheral blood, collected 28 days after the second dose of the MenACWY control vaccine. This sequence originates from an adult who received the MenACWY meningococcal vaccine as a control. The CDR3 sequence: CATSAPVGLAGGYEQYF. As DNA, the CDR3 is TGTGCCACCAGTGCGCCCGTTGGCCTAGCGGGAGGGTACGAGCAGTACTTC.